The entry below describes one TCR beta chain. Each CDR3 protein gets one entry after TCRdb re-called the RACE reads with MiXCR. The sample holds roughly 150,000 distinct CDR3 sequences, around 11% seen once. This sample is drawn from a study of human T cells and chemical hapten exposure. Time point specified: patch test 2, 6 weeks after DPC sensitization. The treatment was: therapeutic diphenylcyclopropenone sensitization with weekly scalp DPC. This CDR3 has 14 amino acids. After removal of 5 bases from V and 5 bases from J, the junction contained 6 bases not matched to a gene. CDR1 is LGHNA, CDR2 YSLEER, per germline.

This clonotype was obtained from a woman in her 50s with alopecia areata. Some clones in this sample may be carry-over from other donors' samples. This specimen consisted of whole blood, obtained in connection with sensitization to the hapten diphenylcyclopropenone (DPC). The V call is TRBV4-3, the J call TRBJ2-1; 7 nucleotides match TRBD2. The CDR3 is CASSTGLSDNEQFF. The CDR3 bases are TGCGCCAGCAGCACGGGACTATCCGACAATGAGCAGTTCTTC.